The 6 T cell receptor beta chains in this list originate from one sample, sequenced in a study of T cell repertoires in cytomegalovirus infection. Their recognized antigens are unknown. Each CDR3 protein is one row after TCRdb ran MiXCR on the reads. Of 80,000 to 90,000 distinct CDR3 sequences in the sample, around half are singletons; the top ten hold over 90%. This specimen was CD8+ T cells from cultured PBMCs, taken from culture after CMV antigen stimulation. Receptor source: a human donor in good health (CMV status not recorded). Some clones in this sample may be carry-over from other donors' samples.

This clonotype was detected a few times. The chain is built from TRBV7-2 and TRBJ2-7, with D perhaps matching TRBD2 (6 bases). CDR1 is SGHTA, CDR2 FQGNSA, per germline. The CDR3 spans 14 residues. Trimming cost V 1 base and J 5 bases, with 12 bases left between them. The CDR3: CASSLGIGGNEQYF. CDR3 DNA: TGTGCCAGCAGCTTAGGCATCGGGGGAAACGAGCAGTACTTC.

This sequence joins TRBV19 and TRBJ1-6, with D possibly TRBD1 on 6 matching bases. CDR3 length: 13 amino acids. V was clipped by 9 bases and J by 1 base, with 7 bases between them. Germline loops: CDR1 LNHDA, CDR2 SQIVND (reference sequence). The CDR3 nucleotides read TGTGCCAGCGGACAGTCCTATAATTCACCCCTCCACTTT. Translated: CASGQSYNSPLHF.

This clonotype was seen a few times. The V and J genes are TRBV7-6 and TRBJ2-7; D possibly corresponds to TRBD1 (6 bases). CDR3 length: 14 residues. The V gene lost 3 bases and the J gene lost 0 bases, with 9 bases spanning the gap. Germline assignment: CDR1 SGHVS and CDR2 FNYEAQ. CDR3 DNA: TGTGCCAGCAGCTTCAGGGGACGCTCCTACGAGCAGTACTTC. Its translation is CASSFRGRSYEQYF. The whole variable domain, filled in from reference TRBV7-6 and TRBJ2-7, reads GAGVSQSPRYKVTKRGQDVALRCDPISGHVSLYWYRQALGQGPEFLTYFNYEAQQDKSGLPNDRFSAERPEGSISTLTIQRTEQRDSAMYRCASSFRGRSYEQYFGPGTRLTVT.

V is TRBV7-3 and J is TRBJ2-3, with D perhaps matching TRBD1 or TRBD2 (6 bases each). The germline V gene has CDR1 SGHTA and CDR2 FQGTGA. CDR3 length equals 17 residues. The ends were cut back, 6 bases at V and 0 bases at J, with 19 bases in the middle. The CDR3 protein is CASRRTGGPYSTDTQYF. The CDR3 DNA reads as TGTGCCAGCAGACGAACCGGGGGCCCCTATAGCACAGATACGCAGTATTTT.

CDR3 in amino acids: CASSEGDSYTDTQYF. The CDR3 nucleotides read TGTGCCAGCAGTGAAGGGGACAGCTACACAGATACGCAGTATTTT. This sequence joins TRBV25-1 and TRBJ2-3; 7 bases fit TRBD1. The CDR3 is 15 amino acids. Trimming removed 2 bases from V and 2 bases from J; junction bases left unmatched: 4. Looked up from germline, CDR1 is MGHDK and CDR2 is SYGVNS.

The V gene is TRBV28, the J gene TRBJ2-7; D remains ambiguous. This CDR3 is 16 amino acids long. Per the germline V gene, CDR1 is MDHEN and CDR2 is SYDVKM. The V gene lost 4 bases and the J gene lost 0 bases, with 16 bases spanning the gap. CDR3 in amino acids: CASSSRLIDTSYEQYF. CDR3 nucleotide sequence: TGTGCCAGCAGTTCTCGCCTAATCGACACCTCCTACGAGCAGTACTTC. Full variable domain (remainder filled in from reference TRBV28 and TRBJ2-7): DVKVTQSSRYLVKRTGEKVFLECVQDMDHENMFWYRQDPGLGLRLIYFSYDVKMKEKGDIPEGYSVSREKKERFSLILESASTNQTSMYLCASSSRLIDTSYEQYFGPGTRLTVT.